This T cell receptor (beta chain) is from a study of T-cell memory formation after mild COVID-19. Regarding the study as a whole: SARS-CoV-2 specificity was not confirmed for second-wave clones peaking on day 37.

The CDR3 extends over 17 amino acids. Germline V gene lookup returns CDR1 DFQATT and CDR2 SNEGSKA (reference sequence). Trimming at V came to 6 bases and at J to 2 bases, leaving 11 bases not matched to a gene. This clonotype was seen a handful of times. Its target is unknown. Constant-segment-primed 5'RACE gave TCR alpha and TCR beta cDNA libraries with sample barcodes and UMIs. TCRdb itself ran the 5' RACE reads through MiXCR, one entry per CDR3 protein. The repertoire holds about half a million distinct CDR3 sequences, roughly 18% seen once, with more than 9% in the top ten. Sequences were obtained from PBMCs or a T cell subset sorted from them (not recorded which). J is TRBJ2-7 and V is TRBV20-1; 15 positions agree with TRBD2. The receptor's source is an adult woman who had mild COVID-19 (a few samples of this study predate the infection). Cell type and time point are not known. CDR3 bases: TGCAGTGCCGCAACCGGGACTAGCGGGAGGCCGACCTACGAGCAGTACTTC. This translates into CSAATGTSGRPTYEQYF.